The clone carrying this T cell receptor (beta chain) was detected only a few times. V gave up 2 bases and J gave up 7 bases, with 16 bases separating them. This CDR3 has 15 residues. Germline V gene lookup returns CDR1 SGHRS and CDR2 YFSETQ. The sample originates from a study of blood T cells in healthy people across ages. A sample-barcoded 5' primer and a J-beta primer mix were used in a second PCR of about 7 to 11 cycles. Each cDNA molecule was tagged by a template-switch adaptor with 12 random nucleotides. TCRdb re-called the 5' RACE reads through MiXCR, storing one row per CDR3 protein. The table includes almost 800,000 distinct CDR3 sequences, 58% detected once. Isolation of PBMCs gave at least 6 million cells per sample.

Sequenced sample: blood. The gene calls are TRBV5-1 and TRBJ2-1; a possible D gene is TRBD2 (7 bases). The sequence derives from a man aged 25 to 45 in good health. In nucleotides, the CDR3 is TGCGCCAGCAGCTTTCGTGGGGGGGCTGGTAATGAGCAGTTCTTC. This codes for CASSFRGGAGNEQFF.